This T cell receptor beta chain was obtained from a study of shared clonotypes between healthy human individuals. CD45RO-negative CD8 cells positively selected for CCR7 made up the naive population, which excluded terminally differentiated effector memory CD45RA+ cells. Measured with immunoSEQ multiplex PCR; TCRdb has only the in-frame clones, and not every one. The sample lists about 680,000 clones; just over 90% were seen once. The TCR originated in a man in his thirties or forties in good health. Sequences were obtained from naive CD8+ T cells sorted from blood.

The CDR3 coding sequence is TGTGCTACCTACCTAAGGGTCGAAGCTTTCTTT. Translation gives CATYLRVEAFF. The V call is TRBV12-5, the J call TRBJ1-1; D call uncertain. The germline V and J ends were trimmed by 10 bases and 8 bases, with 14 bases remaining between them. The CDR3 extends over 11 amino acids. Per the germline V gene, CDR1 is LGHNT and CDR2 is FRNRAP.